This T cell receptor beta chain stems from a study of blood T cell repertoires in COVID-19. Study in general: PBMCs, B-cell-depleted T cells, or T cells provided the cDNA or gDNA that made up the material.

V lost 7 bases to trimming and J lost 6 bases; unmatched junction nucleotides: 6. The CDR3 consists of 13 residues. Germline V gives CDR1 SNHLY, CDR2 FYNNEI. Here immunoSEQ multiplex PCR was the method, and the copy in TCRdb shows in-frame clones only, minus some. The sample shows 250,000 to 300,000 clones, approximately 85% of them seen only once. Participants were aged roughly 18 to 89 years from more than 20 US areas. Sequenced: PBMCs or T cells enriched from blood (not recorded which). The chain combines TRBV2 with TRBJ2-5, with TRBD1 identical over 9 bases. This sequence originates from a woman aged 25 to 39 who had recovered from COVID-19. In nucleotides, the CDR3 is TGTGCCAGCAATGGGGACAGGGCGCAGACCCAGTACTTC. Its protein product is CASNGDRAQTQYF.